These T cell receptor beta chains were read from a single sample in a study of persistence of HIV-infected CD4 T cells. These receptors lack a known antigen. Here immunoSEQ multiplex PCR was the method, and the copy in TCRdb shows in-frame clones only, minus some. This table holds about 64,000 clones, roughly 75% found once. The material sequenced was CD4+ T cells sorted from PBMCs after roughly 18-hour stimulation, taken from a patient who received antiretroviral therapy. The receptor source for this set is an adult man with HIV who was CMV-seropositive. The CDR3 runs from the conserved cysteine through the conserved F or W. The D gene is left open where the match is weak. Expanded clones get a size class; other rows say once, few or many, or leave the size out.

j_call,v_call,clone_size,d_call,cdr3_nt,cdr3_aa
TRBJ1-5,TRBV28,.,TRBD1,TGTGCCAGCAGTTTAGGGACAGGGGGACTTTATAGCAATCAGCCCCAGCATTTT,CASSLGTGGLYSNQPQHF
TRBJ2-2,TRBV27,once,TRBD2,TGTGCCAGCAGGGGCGGGGGGGCTGCCGGGGAGCTGTTTTTT,CASRGGGAAGELFF
TRBJ1-5,TRBV19,.,.,TGTGCCAGTAACATGGGGGGCCAGGTCATTCAGCCCCAGCATTTT,CASNMGGQVIQPQHF
TRBJ1-1,TRBV28,few,.,TGTGCCAGCAGTTCACGAGGAGAAGCTTTCTTT,CASSSRGEAFF
TRBJ1-5,TRBV7-2,.,.,TGTGCCAGCAGCCTCTTTTCGGGGGGGAATCAGCCCCAGCATTTT,CASSLFSGGNQPQHF
TRBJ1-5,TRBV7-2,.,.,TGTGCCAGCAGCTTATCCCCACAGAGATTTAGCAATCAGCCCCAGCATTTT,CASSLSPQRFSNQPQHF
TRBJ1-1,TRBV3-1/TRBV3-2,.,.,TGTGCCAGCAGCCTGGACAGTCTGAACACTGAAGCTTTCTTT,CASSLDSLNTEAFF
TRBJ2-5,TRBV5-1,few,.,TGCGCCAGCAGCCGTTCACTTGGAGGGGGGGTACAAGAGACCCAGTACTTC,CASSRSLGGGVQETQYF
TRBJ1-4,TRBV14,.,TRBD1,TGTGCCAGCAGCCTACAAGCTCAGGGGGGAGAAAAACTGTTTTTT,CASSLQAQGGEKLFF
TRBJ1-5,TRBV2,.,.,TGTGCCAGCAAGTTTTACGGCTACTATTATAGCAATCAGCCCCAGCATTTT,CASKFYGYYYSNQPQHF
TRBJ2-1,TRBV6-5,.,.,TGTGCCAGCAGACGGGCAGGGGGGAAAGATGAGCAGTTCTTC,CASRRAGGKDEQFF
TRBJ1-2,TRBV5-5,.,.,TGTGCCAGCAGCTCCGGGTCAGGTCACCGATATGGCTACACCTTC,CASSSGSGHRYGYTF
TRBJ2-7,TRBV7-3,.,.,TGTGCCAGCAGCTTAAATCCCTCAGGGGGGAACGAGCAGTACTTC,CASSLNPSGGNEQYF
TRBJ1-2,TRBV20-1,few,.,TGCAGTGCTAGAGATTTTAAAGGCTACACCTTC,CSARDFKGYTF
TRBJ2-3,TRBV24-1,.,TRBD1,TGTGCCACCAGTGATTTCCTTTCCGGGACAGGGGACCCAGATACGCAGTATTTT,CATSDFLSGTGDPDTQYF
TRBJ2-3,TRBV9,.,TRBD2,TGTGCCAGCAGCGCTGGACGACTAGCGGGGGGTTTAGATACGCAGTATTTT,CASSAGRLAGGLDTQYF
TRBJ2-2,TRBV19,.,TRBD2,TGTGCCAGTAAATACGGGGGACTAGATTTTACCGGGGAGCTGTTTTTT,CASKYGGLDFTGELFF
TRBJ2-7,TRBV19,.,TRBD1,TGTGCCAGTGGGGACAGGGGTTACTACGAGCAGTACTTC,CASGDRGYYEQYF
TRBJ1-2,TRBV14,.,.,TGTGCCAGCAGCCAAGTTTGGCCGGGCGCTAACTATGGCTACACCTTC,CASSQVWPGANYGYTF
TRBJ1-2,TRBV3-1/TRBV3-2,few,.,TGTGCCAGCAGCCCCCGGGGCGGACGTTCCGAGGTGGAGGGCTACACCTTC,CASSPRGGRSEVEGYTF
TRBJ2-1,TRBV7-9,few,TRBD1,TGTGCCAGCAGCAGGGGGCAATACAATGAGCAGTTCTTC,CASSRGQYNEQFF
TRBJ2-7,TRBV2,.,.,TGTGCCAGCAGTGGAACAGTCTCCTACGAGCAGTACTTC,CASSGTVSYEQYF
TRBJ1-2,TRBV7-9,.,.,TGTGCCAGCAGCTTAGGGGAGGTAGCTAACTATGGCTACACCTTC,CASSLGEVANYGYTF
TRBJ2-7,TRBV11-3,few,.,TGTGCCAGCAGCTTCGGGGGTTCCGACGAGCAGTACTTC,CASSFGGSDEQYF
TRBJ2-5,TRBV18,.,TRBD1,TGTGCCAGCTCACAGAACAGGGGGCGCCGAGAGACCCAGTACTTC,CASSQNRGRRETQYF
TRBJ1-5,TRBV2,.,TRBD1,TGTGCCAGCAGTTACACAGGGGGTGGGAATCAGCCCCAGCATTTT,CASSYTGGGNQPQHF
TRBJ1-2,TRBV28,.,.,TGTGCCAGCAGTCCGGACGGGGAAAGGGGCTACACCTTC,CASSPDGERGYTF
TRBJ2-2,TRBV5-1,.,TRBD1,TGCGCCAGCAGTTTACTTACGCAGGGGGCTAGCACCGGGGAGCTGTTTTTT,CASSLLTQGASTGELFF
TRBJ2-7,TRBV5-6,once,TRBD1,TGTGCCAGCAGCGCGAGACAGGGGGCGGCCTACGAGCAGTACTTC,CASSARQGAAYEQYF
TRBJ1-1,TRBV6-6,few,.,TGTGCCAGCATTCAGACGAACACTGAAGCTTTCTTT,CASIQTNTEAFF
TRBJ2-3,TRBV5-4,.,TRBD2,TGTGCCAGCAGCCAAAACGGGAGGGGATCCACAGATACGCAGTATTTT,CASSQNGRGSTDTQYF
TRBJ2-2,TRBV6-6,few,.,TGTGCCAGCAGTATAGTCCGACCGGGCACCGGGGAGCTGTTTTTT,CASSIVRPGTGELFF
TRBJ2-3,TRBV24-1,.,TRBD2,TGTGCCACCCAGCCCAGCGGGGGGATCACAGATACGCAGTATTTT,CATQPSGGITDTQYF